Sequencing of this T cell receptor beta chain was carried out in a study of spatial heterogeneity in lung cancer. About the study: The average count in raw reads for each unique TCR and UMI combination exceeded nine appearances.

This clonotype was observed a handful of times. MiXCR, run by TCRdb on the 5' RACE reads, gives a single entry per CDR3 protein. The sample yields about 22,000 distinct CDR3 sequences, 5.8% seen once. V lost 7 bases to trimming and J lost 2 bases; unmatched junction nucleotides: 6. Per germline, CDR1 KGHDR and CDR2 SFDVKD. CDR3 length: 14 amino acids. Time point described: sample taken at primary tumor resection. The donor population consisted of approximately 70 patients with untreated, early-stage non-small cell lung cancer. TCRs were sequenced from unsorted whole RNA of tumor, nontumor lung or PBMC.

The rearrangement uses TRBV24-1 and TRBJ2-5; 7 nucleotides line up with TRBD1. This TCR came from a male donor with early-stage non-small cell lung cancer. This specimen consisted of PBMCs, obtained at surgery. As DNA, the CDR3 is TGTGCCACCAGCCCCGGGGACAGACAAGAGACCCAGTACTTC. Its translation: CATSPGDRQETQYF.